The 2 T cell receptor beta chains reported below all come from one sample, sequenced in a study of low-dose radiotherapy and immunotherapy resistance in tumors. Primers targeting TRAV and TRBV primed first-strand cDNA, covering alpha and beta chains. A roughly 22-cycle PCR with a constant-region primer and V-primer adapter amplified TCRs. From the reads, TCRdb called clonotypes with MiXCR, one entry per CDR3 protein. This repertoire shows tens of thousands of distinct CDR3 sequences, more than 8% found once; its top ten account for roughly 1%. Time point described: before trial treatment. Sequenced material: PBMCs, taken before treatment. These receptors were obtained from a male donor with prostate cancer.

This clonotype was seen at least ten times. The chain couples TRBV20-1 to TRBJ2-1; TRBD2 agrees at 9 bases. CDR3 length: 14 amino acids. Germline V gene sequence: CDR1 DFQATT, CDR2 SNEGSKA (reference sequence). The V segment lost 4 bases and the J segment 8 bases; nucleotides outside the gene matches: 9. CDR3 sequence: CSATGDSGRYEQFF. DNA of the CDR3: TGCAGTGCTACCGGTGATAGCGGGAGATATGAGCAGTTCTTC.

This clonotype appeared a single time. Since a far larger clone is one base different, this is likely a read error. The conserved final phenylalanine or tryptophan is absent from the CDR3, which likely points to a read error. CDR3 coding DNA: TGTGCCAGCAGTTCACAGGAAGGGACCCAGTACTCC. Its protein product is CASSSQEGTQYS. The chain links TRBV6-1 to TRBJ2-5; D is possibly TRBD1 (5 bases). The germline CDR1 and CDR2 sequences are MNHNS and SASEGT. V lost 5 bases and J lost 7, with 11 bases in between. The CDR3 is 12 residues long.